A selection of T cell receptor beta chains follows, all from one sample in a study of CD8 T cells in ankylosing spondylitis. TCRdb reprocessed the 5' RACE reads with MiXCR, giving one entry per CDR3 protein. The sample has under 950,000 distinct CDR3 sequences, over 15% seen once; the top ten hold about 19%. Sample: blood, either unsorted or a sorted T cell fraction (not recorded which). Receptors were obtained from a male donor with ankylosing spondylitis. Both conserved end residues are part of each CDR3. A D gene is named only where the DNA matches it firmly. The listing skips clone size in some rows; elsewhere it reads once, few, many or a size class.

v_call,j_call,d_call,clone_size,cdr3_aa,cdr3_nt
TRBV7-9,TRBJ2-7,-,-,CASTRAETLTYEQYF,TGTGCCAGCACCCGCGCCGAGACATTGACCTACGAGCAGTACTTC
TRBV5-1,TRBJ1-1,TRBD1,-,CASSAQTGSTEAFF,TGCGCCAGCAGCGCACAGACAGGGAGCACTGAAGCTTTCTTT
TRBV29-1,TRBJ2-7,-,many,CSVEDRRGAYEQYF,TGCAGCGTTGAAGATCGGAGGGGGGCCTACGAGCAGTACTTC
TRBV20-1,TRBJ2-3,-,-,CSAGAADTQYF,TGCAGTGCTGGGGCGGCAGATACGCAGTATTTT
TRBV6-2/TRBV6-3,TRBJ2-3,-,-,CASNFLERVTDTQYF,TGTGCCAGCAACTTCCTAGAACGGGTCACAGATACGCAGTATTTT
TRBV5-1,TRBJ2-1,-,many,CASSLGGGGYNEQFF,TGCGCCAGCAGCTTGGGCGGGGGCGGCTACAATGAGCAGTTCTTC
TRBV7-3,TRBJ2-3,-,-,CASSLQGPGGTDTQYF,TGTGCCAGCAGCTTGCAGGGGCCTGGGGGCACAGATACGCAGTATTTT
TRBV4-1,TRBJ2-7,-,few,CASSRDPSLREQYF,TGCGCCAGCAGCAGGGACCCCAGTCTACGGGAGCAGTACTTC
TRBV6-1,TRBJ2-1,-,-,CASSPSYSANEQFF,TGTGCCAGCAGTCCTTCTTACTCCGCCAATGAGCAGTTCTTC
TRBV25-1,TRBJ1-1,-,-,CASSDGGRAPFF,TGTGCCAGCAGTGACGGGGGGCGAGCCCCTTTCTTT
TRBV20-1,TRBJ2-3,TRBD2,-,CSATTREGYDTQYF,TGCAGTGCTACCACCCGGGAGGGCTACGATACGCAGTATTTT
TRBV29-1,TRBJ1-3,-,-,CSVEAGATGNTIYF,TGCAGCGTTGAGGCAGGGGCGACTGGAAACACCATATATTTT
TRBV20-1,TRBJ2-2,TRBD2,few,CSARGKAGVLIGGELFF,TGCAGTGCTAGGGGGAAAGCGGGAGTCCTGATCGGCGGGGAGCTGTTTTTT
TRBV24-1,TRBJ1-5,-,few,CATSDFPGQPQHF,TGTGCCACCAGTGATTTTCCTGGGCAGCCCCAGCATTTT
TRBV29-1,TRBJ1-2,-,many,CSVESPEYNYGYTF,TGCAGCGTTGAAAGTCCCGAATATAACTATGGCTACACCTTC
TRBV12-3/TRBV12-4,TRBJ2-3,-,-,CASRRGQPYTDTQYF,TGTGCCAGCAGGCGGGGGCAGCCTTACACAGATACGCAGTATTTT
TRBV10-3,TRBJ2-1,TRBD2,-,CAARLAGGYDEQFF,TGTGCCGCCAGACTAGCGGGAGGTTACGATGAGCAGTTCTTC
TRBV7-2,TRBJ2-3,-,-,CASSSILAADTQYF,TGTGCCAGCAGCTCCATACTAGCCGCGGATACGCAGTATTTT
TRBV5-6,TRBJ2-7,-,many,CASSFSRDNSYEQYF,TGTGCCAGCAGCTTTTCCCGGGACAACTCCTACGAGCAGTACTTC
TRBV5-1,TRBJ2-1,TRBD2,few,CASSLAPLAGGDEQFF,TGCGCCAGCAGCTTGGCCCCCCTAGCGGGAGGGGATGAGCAGTTCTTC
TRBV24-1,TRBJ1-5,TRBD1,few,CATRWKRTGRQNQPQHF,TGTGCCACCAGATGGAAGAGGACAGGTCGGCAGAATCAGCCCCAGCATTTT
TRBV12-3/TRBV12-4,TRBJ1-2,TRBD1,-,CASSPSGYRDSAHGYTF,TGTGCCAGCAGTCCATCCGGTTACCGGGACAGCGCTCATGGCTACACCTTC
TRBV3-1,TRBJ1-1,-,few,CASSQDSHGIDTEAFF,TGTGCCAGCAGCCAAGATTCTCACGGGATAGACACTGAAGCTTTCTTT
TRBV18,TRBJ2-7,-,-,CASHRAGDEQYF,TGTGCCAGCCACAGGGCCGGGGACGAGCAGTACTTC
TRBV5-1,TRBJ2-3,-,few,CASSLDGTRSDTQYF,TGCGCCAGCAGCTTGGATGGCACGAGGTCAGATACGCAGTATTTT
TRBV7-3,TRBJ2-3,-,-,CASSLGGAATDTQYF,TGTGCCAGCAGCTTAGGAGGGGCTGCGACAGATACGCAGTATTTT
TRBV4-1,TRBJ1-5,-,few,CASSQEIGISNQPQHF,TGCGCCAGCAGCCAAGAGATCGGCATTAGCAATCAGCCCCAGCATTTT
TRBV5-4,TRBJ1-2,TRBD1,few,CASSFRDRYGYTF,TGTGCCAGCAGCTTCAGGGACAGATATGGCTACACCTTC
TRBV4-1,TRBJ1-2,-,few,CASSQVGVEKHGYTF,TGCGCCAGCAGCCAAGTGGGGGTAGAGAAACATGGCTACACCTTC
TRBV25-1,TRBJ1-6,-,few,CASSFGSYNSPLHF,TGTGCCAGCAGTTTTGGCTCCTATAATTCACCCCTCCACTTT
TRBV12-3/TRBV12-4,TRBJ1-6,TRBD1,-,CASSLKGAANSPLHF,TGTGCCAGCAGTTTAAAGGGGGCGGCTAATTCACCCCTCCACTTT
TRBV28,TRBJ2-1,TRBD2,many,CASSLTRASGRVLYNEQFF,TGTGCCAGCAGTTTAACCCGGGCTAGCGGGAGGGTACTCTACAATGAGCAGTTCTTC
TRBV2,TRBJ2-1,TRBD1,-,CASIDRVREQFF,TGTGCCAGCATAGACAGGGTTCGCGAGCAGTTCTTC
TRBV25-1,TRBJ2-7,-,few,CASSERGGLYEQYF,TGTGCCAGCAGTGAGAGGGGGGGTCTCTACGAGCAGTACTTC
TRBV27,TRBJ2-5,TRBD2,-,CASSLKAGGRQETQYF,TGTGCCAGCAGTTTAAAGGCGGGGGGGCGGCAAGAGACCCAGTACTTC
TRBV12-3/TRBV12-4,TRBJ1-1,-,many,CASSLGGSTEAFF,TGTGCCAGTAGCCTCGGGGGGTCCACTGAAGCTTTCTTT
TRBV25-1,TRBJ2-3,TRBD2,-,CASSVSGVSTDTQYF,TGTGCCAGCAGTGTGAGCGGGGTGAGCACAGATACGCAGTATTTT
TRBV24-1,TRBJ2-5,TRBD2,few,CATSDPGTSGDQTQYF,TGTGCCACCAGTGATCCCGGGACTAGCGGGGACCAGACCCAGTACTTC
TRBV28,TRBJ2-5,-,-,CASSLSAETQYF,TGTGCCAGCAGTTTATCAGCGGAGACCCAGTACTTC
TRBV18,TRBJ1-1,-,-,CASGSGTDSTEAFF,TGTGCCAGCGGATCCGGGACGGATTCTACTGAAGCTTTCTTT
TRBV5-6,TRBJ2-2,TRBD1,few,CASSALGQPNTGELFF,TGTGCCAGCAGCGCCCTGGGACAGCCGAACACCGGGGAGCTGTTTTTT
TRBV6-1,TRBJ2-5,-,few,CASSEIGVTQYF,TGTGCCAGCAGTGAAATTGGGGTGACCCAGTACTTC
TRBV12-3/TRBV12-4,TRBJ1-1,-,-,CASSLKPDTEAFF,TGTGCCAGCAGTTTAAAACCGGACACTGAAGCTTTCTTT
TRBV2,TRBJ2-7,TRBD2,few,CASVARGGRSYEQYF,TGTGCCAGCGTTGCCCGGGGCGGGAGATCCTACGAGCAGTACTTC
TRBV28,TRBJ2-1,TRBD2,-,CASSLFAGGIGNEQFF,TGTGCCAGCAGTTTATTTGCGGGAGGGATCGGGAATGAGCAGTTCTTC
TRBV3-1,TRBJ2-2,TRBD1,-,CASSQGQGVNTGELFF,TGTGCCAGCAGCCAAGGACAGGGGGTCAACACCGGGGAGCTGTTTTTT
TRBV7-9,TRBJ2-1,-,-,CASSSQTGIDEQFF,TGTGCCAGCAGCTCCCAAACAGGGATCGATGAGCAGTTCTTC
TRBV10-3,TRBJ2-1,TRBD2,few,CAISEGTGGAYNEQFF,TGTGCCATCAGTGAGGGGACCGGGGGGGCCTACAATGAGCAGTTCTTC
TRBV29-1,TRBJ2-1,TRBD2,-,CSVEDLVLAGVDEQFF,TGCAGCGTTGAAGATCTTGTACTAGCGGGAGTGGATGAGCAGTTCTTC
TRBV6-1,TRBJ1-2,TRBD1,-,CASRLTGTGGYGYTF,TGTGCCAGCAGGCTAACCGGGACAGGGGGCTATGGCTACACCTTC